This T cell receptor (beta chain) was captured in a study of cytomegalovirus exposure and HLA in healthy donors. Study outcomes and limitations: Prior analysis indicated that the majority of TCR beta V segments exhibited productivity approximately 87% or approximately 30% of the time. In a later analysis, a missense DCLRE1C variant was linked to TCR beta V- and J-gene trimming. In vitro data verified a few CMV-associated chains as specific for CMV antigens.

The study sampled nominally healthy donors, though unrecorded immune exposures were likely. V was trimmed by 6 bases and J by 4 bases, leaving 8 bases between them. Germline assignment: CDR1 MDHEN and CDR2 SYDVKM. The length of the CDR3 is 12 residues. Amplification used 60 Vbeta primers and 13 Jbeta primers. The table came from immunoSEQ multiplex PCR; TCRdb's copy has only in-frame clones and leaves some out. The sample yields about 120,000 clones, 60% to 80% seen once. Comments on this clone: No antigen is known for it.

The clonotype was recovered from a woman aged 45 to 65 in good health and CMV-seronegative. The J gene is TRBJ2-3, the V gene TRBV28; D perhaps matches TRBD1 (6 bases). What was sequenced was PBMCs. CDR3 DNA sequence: TGTGCCAGCAGCGCAGGGGCAGATACGCAGTATTTT. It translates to CASSAGADTQYF.